The source of this TCR beta chain is a study of blood T cell repertoires in COVID-19. Looked up from germline, CDR1 is SGHRS and CDR2 is YFSETQ. The length of the CDR3 is 16 residues. The trim removed 3 bases at V and 1 base at J, leaving 5 bases unmatched. The data were produced by immunoSEQ multiplex PCR, yet TCRdb's version contains in-frame clones alone and is incomplete. The sample yields tens of thousands of clones, approximately 92% seen once. Sequenced: peripheral blood. The V gene is TRBV5-1, the J gene TRBJ2-5; 11 bases map to TRBD2. This sequence originates from a woman aged 55-69 years with COVID-19, enrolled during active disease. This CDR3 reads CASSYSGTSGQETQYF. CDR3 nucleotides: TGCGCCAGCAGCTACTCCGGGACTAGCGGCCAAGAGACCCAGTACTTC. Full variable domain (outside the CDR3, taken from reference TRBV5-1 and TRBJ2-5): KAGVTQTPRYLIKTRGQQVTLSCSPISGHRSVSWYQQTPGQGLQFLFEYFSETQRNKGNFPGRFSGRQFSNSRSEMNVSTLELGDSALYLCASSYSGTSGQETQYFGPGTRLLVL.